Below, one T cell receptor beta chain is given with its context. Its antigen remains undetermined. Qualities for individual bases were not recorded, and no much larger clone is one base off. Cut back by 7 bases and 5 bases, the V and J ends lie 9 bases apart. Based on the germline V gene, the CDR1 and CDR2 sequences are WSHSY and SAAADI. The CDR3 holds 11 amino acids from the cysteine to the phenylalanine. Only the CDR3 part of the read is kept: 33 bases, read in frame from the first base. The sample is drawn from a study of PD-L1 blockade in urothelial cancer (dated by TCRdb to the late 2010s). Study-wide context: Every patient began therapy in about 2014 and was given atezolizumab 1,200 mg intravenously every 3 weeks. An exploratory multi-omic analysis was conducted of the somatic, immune and clinical correlates of response to PD-L1 blockade with atezolizumab in urothelial cancer. Durable clinical benefit meant progression-free survival longer than 6 months, and TCR features were also tested against progression-free and overall survival. An ECOG performance status of 0 or 1 was recorded for the patients, and 0 to 3 prior chemotherapy regimens had been received by the patients. Blood samples gave median yields of about 140,000 T cells and 82,636 unique TCRs, along with a median clonality of 0.080. TCR sequencing covered pretreatment tumor samples and matched, serially collected peripheral blood taken before and after atezolizumab treatment. Blood samples were analyzed at two time points: 3 weeks after treatment start (second dose) and 6 weeks after treatment start. In the same patients, pretreatment tumors underwent whole exome sequencing and RNA sequencing in addition to TCR sequencing. Pretreatment blood TCR-seq was available for around 29 patients, at least one posttreatment blood collection was obtained for about 24 patients, and tumor TCR-seq was available for about 24 patients. About nine tenths of the roughly 29 patients were males with bladder-origin urothelial cancer, and about 65% of the 29 reported a prior smoking history. Eight to ten patients achieved durable clinical benefit and fewer than 25 did not. Overall study outcomes, separate from this receptor: Improved progression-free and overall survival was found to be associated with pretreatment peripheral blood TCR clonality below the median. Patients with durable benefit showed greater expansion of tumor-associated TCR clones in peripheral blood 3 weeks after starting treatment (n of about 20, p = 0.022). Because of the small sample size (n of about 30) and the many exploratory analyses performed, the results are intended to be regarded as hypothesis-generating.

To estimate absolute template abundance from read counts, synthetic TCR analog templates were spiked into each PCR. The immunoSEQ assay was used to amplify TCRbeta CDR3 regions from genomic DNA with bias-controlled V and J gene primers. Sequencing of rearranged TCRbeta segments was performed at approximately 20X coverage. In the paper's pipeline: Clustering was used to correct sequencing errors, and CDR3s were annotated against IMGT to assign V, D and J genes. Downstream analyses used only productive TCRbeta rearrangements, leaving out any out-of-frame or stop-codon sequences. To compute clonality, Shannon entropy was normalized by the log of the number of unique productive sequences and then subtracted from one. Clones differing between time points or between blood and tumor were identified by Fisher's exact test with Benjamini-Hochberg correction at adjusted p below 0.01. Entries here come from immuneACCESS through TCRdb and include only in-frame sequences with V and J called. Some clones fail to appear in such tables; in the studies checked, an unresolved V gene covers under half of the shortfall, and the cause of the remainder is unknown. For V, J and clone size, that table is used; D and trimming come from the DNA. This sample comprises fewer than 50,000 clones, about 89% of them detected only once. The biggest ten clones account for 5.5% to 8% of the sample.

The time point label on this specimen signifies: peripheral blood 6 weeks after treatment start. The cohort included 29 patients with locally advanced or metastatic urothelial carcinoma who were treated at Memorial Sloan Kettering on a trial protocol. Peripheral blood mononuclear cells were collected pretreatment and during treatment, with between 1 and 8 total time points per patient. The Qiagen DNeasy Blood extraction kit was used to purify genomic DNA from total PBMCs and tumor samples. Collected pretreatment and during treatment, PBMCs were isolated and stored as previously described. The material was PBMCs, obtained around atezolizumab (anti-PD-L1) treatment. This TCR derives from a man between 65 and 80 years old with urothelial cancer. This chain joins TRBV10-2 to TRBJ2-7; the D gene is perhaps TRBD2, on 5 matching bases. The CDR3 protein: CASTDGNEQYF. The DNA is TGCGCCAGCACGGACGGGAACGAGCAGTACTTC.